The rows below give T cell receptor beta chains drawn from one sample of a study of cytomegalovirus exposure and HLA in healthy donors. Generated by immunoSEQ multiplex PCR, the TCRdb table keeps only in-frame clones and is missing some. Of 130,000 or so clones listed, about 88% were seen once; the top ten hold about 10%. Sequencing was performed on PBMCs. These receptors all come from a woman aged 18-30 years in good health and CMV-seropositive. The CDR3 runs from the conserved cysteine through the conserved F or W. D genes are given only for firm matches. Some rows have no size entry. The others give once, few or many, or a class for an expanded clone.

V gene	J gene	D gene	clone size	CDR3 protein	CDR3 DNA
TRBV6-5	TRBJ2-5	.	.	CASSSGVEETQYF	TGTGCCAGCTCGTCGGGGGTCGAAGAGACCCAGTACTTC
TRBV9	TRBJ1-1	.	.	CASSSTGGIAFF	TGTGCCAGCAGCTCGACGGGGGGCATAGCTTTCTTT
TRBV2	TRBJ1-6	TRBD1	.	CASRRDRGSVNSPLHF	TGTGCCAGCAGGAGAGACAGGGGAAGCGTCAATTCACCCCTCCACTTT
TRBV19	TRBJ2-1	TRBD1	.	CASSPLDDRGLYNEQFF	TGTGCCAGTAGTCCCCTTGACGACAGGGGGCTATACAATGAGCAGTTCTTC
TRBV5-4	TRBJ1-2	.	.	CASSPTSGGLYGYTF	TGTGCCAGCAGCCCAACCAGTGGGGGACTTTATGGCTACACCTTC
TRBV28	TRBJ1-2	.	.	CASSPPGLYGYTF	TGTGCCAGCAGCCCCCCAGGTCTCTATGGCTACACCTTC
TRBV27	TRBJ2-2	.	.	CASSLGGGGLYTGELFF	TGTGCCAGCAGTTTAGGCGGCGGGGGCCTCTACACCGGGGAGCTGTTTTTT
TRBV7-9	TRBJ2-1	.	.	CASSLGQDSYNEQFF	TGTGCCAGCAGCCTTGGACAAGACTCCTACAATGAGCAGTTCTTC
TRBV30	TRBJ1-3	TRBD1	.	CAWSTGGDGNTIYF	TGTGCCTGGAGTACAGGGGGGGATGGAAACACCATATATTTT
TRBV6-5	TRBJ1-2	TRBD1	.	CATGRPGQGSGYTF	TGTGCCACGGGCAGGCCGGGACAGGGTAGTGGCTACACCTTC
TRBV7-3	TRBJ2-1	.	once	CASTSIPSDEQFF	TGTGCCAGCACCTCAATACCTAGCGACGAGCAGTTCTTC
TRBV7-9	TRBJ2-2	TRBD2	.	CASRGGEGRTGELFF	TGTGCCAGCAGGGGCGGGGAGGGGCGAACCGGGGAGCTGTTTTTT
TRBV30	TRBJ1-4	.	.	CAWMNGRGEKLFF	TGTGCCTGGATGAACGGTCGGGGAGAAAAACTGTTTTTT
TRBV30	TRBJ1-5	TRBD1	.	CAWSQGPRDRANQPQHF	TGTGCCTGGAGCCAGGGGCCCCGGGACAGAGCTAATCAGCCCCAGCATTTT
TRBV28	TRBJ2-7	TRBD1	.	CASSLGQSYEQYF	TGTGCCAGCAGCCTGGGACAGTCCTACGAGCAGTACTTC
TRBV5-1	TRBJ2-2	TRBD2	.	CASSFSGGTMNTGELFF	TGCGCCAGCAGCTTCAGCGGGGGGACTATGAACACCGGGGAGCTGTTTTTT
TRBV7-2	TRBJ2-1	.	.	CASTLGRSYNEQFF	TGTGCCAGCACCTTAGGGAGGTCCTACAATGAGCAGTTCTTC
TRBV19	TRBJ1-1	.	.	CASSFDWNTEAFF	TGTGCCAGTAGTTTCGACTGGAACACTGAAGCTTTCTTT
TRBV9	TRBJ1-1	.	.	CASSGRGGWNTEAFF	TGTGCCAGCAGCGGGCGGGGCGGTTGGAACACTGAAGCTTTCTTT
TRBV4-1	TRBJ1-3	TRBD1	.	CASSRPADRGNTIYF	TGCGCCAGCAGCCGGCCAGCGGACAGGGGAAACACCATATATTTT
TRBV6-5	TRBJ1-1	TRBD1	.	CASRPARTGTAEAFF	TGTGCCAGCAGACCCGCCCGGACAGGGACGGCTGAAGCTTTCTTT
TRBV2	TRBJ1-5	TRBD1	.	CASLGGSGQPQHF	TGTGCCAGCTTAGGGGGCTCGGGTCAGCCCCAGCATTTT
TRBV5-6	TRBJ1-1	TRBD1	.	CASSVGQVIKRTGTEAFF	TGTGCCAGCAGCGTAGGACAGGTCATTAAACGTACCGGCACTGAAGCTTTCTTT
TRBV9	TRBJ1-2	.	.	CASSVSIQTGSSNYGYTF	TGTGCCAGCAGCGTTTCCATACAAACAGGAAGCTCTAACTATGGCTACACCTTC
TRBV29-1	TRBJ1-2	.	once	CSVDIPHSNYGYTF	TGCAGCGTTGACATTCCGCACTCTAACTATGGCTACACCTTC
TRBV7-2	TRBJ2-1	TRBD2	.	CASSRTSGGVHNEQFF	TGTGCCAGCAGCCGGACTAGCGGGGGGGTTCACAATGAGCAGTTCTTC
TRBV7-6	TRBJ1-5	.	once	CASSLDTNQPQHF	TGTGCCAGCAGCTTAGACACCAATCAGCCCCAGCATTTT
TRBV5-1	TRBJ2-1	.	once	CASSLDSPRVDEQFF	TGCGCCAGCAGCTTGGATTCCCCCCGGGTCGATGAGCAGTTCTTC
TRBV27	TRBJ2-3	TRBD2	.	CASRLAGDSTDTQYF	TGTGCCAGCAGGTTAGCGGGGGACAGCACAGATACGCAGTATTTT
TRBV4-1	TRBJ1-4	.	.	CASSPKSLTGNEKLFF	TGCGCCAGCAGCCCTAAGTCACTTACCGGTAATGAAAAACTGTTTTTT
TRBV19	TRBJ1-3	TRBD1	once	CASSLRVPGQGQRSGNTIYF	TGTGCCAGTAGTCTCCGCGTCCCGGGACAGGGACAGCGCTCTGGAAACACCATATATTTT
TRBV19	TRBJ2-5	TRBD2	.	CASSILAGGLETQYF	TGTGCCAGTAGTATTCTAGCGGGGGGCTTGGAGACCCAGTACTTC
TRBV9	TRBJ2-2	TRBD2	.	CASSHRGGEFPGELFF	TGTGCCAGCAGCCACCGGGGAGGGGAGTTTCCCGGGGAGCTGTTTTTT
TRBV5-5	TRBJ2-1	TRBD1	.	CASSLYYNRGQFF	TGTGCCAGCAGCTTGTACTATAACAGGGGGCAGTTCTTC
TRBV19	TRBJ1-1	TRBD1	.	CASNRDRATEAFF	TGTGCCAGTAACCGGGACAGGGCCACTGAAGCTTTCTTT
TRBV15	TRBJ1-2	TRBD1	.	CATSPDRDYGYTF	TGTGCCACCAGCCCGGACAGGGACTATGGCTACACCTTC
TRBV18	TRBJ2-7	.	.	CASSSLTGPPLF	TGTGCCAGCTCATCCCTGACAGGCCCCCCATTATTC
TRBV28	TRBJ2-7	TRBD1	.	CASSLERGLRYEQYF	TGTGCCAGCAGTTTAGAGAGGGGGCTACGCTACGAGCAGTACTTC
TRBV28	TRBJ1-4	TRBD1	.	CASSIRTGINEKLFF	TGTGCCAGCAGTATAAGGACAGGGATCAATGAAAAACTGTTTTTT
TRBV6-1	TRBJ1-5	.	.	CASSDRLTQPQHF	TGTGCCAGCAGTGACAGACTAACTCAGCCCCAGCATTTT
TRBV4-1	TRBJ2-2	TRBD2	.	CASSQGPSGGTTGELFF	TGCGCCAGCAGCCAAGGGCCTAGCGGGGGGACTACCGGGGAGCTGTTTTTT
TRBV28	TRBJ2-5	TRBD1	.	CASSSSGTGQETQYF	TGTGCCAGCAGTTCGTCCGGGACAGGGCAAGAGACCCAGTACTTC